This TCR beta chain originates from a study of T cells in Graves' hyperthyroidism and ophthalmopathy (dated by TCRdb to 2018 to 2020). Some background on the complete study: Peripheral blood was collected at initial diagnosis, before any treatment. To identify distinguishing TCR V-J signatures, a discovery cohort of around 98 patients was used, comprising fewer than 45 with Graves' ophthalmopathy and 57 with stable Graves' hyperthyroidism. Prospective prediction of ophthalmopathy was tested in an independent validation cohort consisting of some 18 hyperthyroidism patients and around 16 patients who later progressed to ophthalmopathy. The 90 to 100 discovery patients were randomly split 7:3 into training and test sets. Thyroid tissue and blood T-cell repertoires from more than 5 Graves' hyperthyroidism patients were also compared in the study. Following sampling, methimazole starting at 30 mg daily was given to hyperthyroidism patients, and high-dose intravenous methylprednisolone was given to ophthalmopathy patients. TCR Vbeta CDR3 sequencing of around 130 peripheral blood samples (under 45 ophthalmopathy, 75 or so hyperthyroidism and roughly 17 progressor patients) is reported in the paper. Points the paper makes about the study in general: In validation, progression to ophthalmopathy was predicted by the model with 65% to 71% sensitivity and roughly 76% specificity, a median of around 5.9 months before onset. A 13 V-J signature model separated ophthalmopathy from stable hyperthyroidism, with nearly 90% sensitivity and roughly 84% specificity in cross-validation and 80%/75% in testing. Sample size was not statistically predetermined, and investigators were not blinded to group allocation. Most expanded thyroid clonotypes (frequency above 0.001) were also detected in blood, suggesting blood repertoires may reflect thyroid immune responses.

There are many counts of this clonotype. This receptor's antigen is unknown. The input lacks base qualities; no much larger clone sits a single base away. Graves' hyperthyroidism was defined as stable when no progression to ophthalmopathy occurred over 18 months of follow-up. Hyperthyroidism patients were aged 18 to 65 years and newly diagnosed, with disease duration of less than 2 months. The study excluded patients with uncontrolled infections, other autoimmune diseases, pregnancy or lactation. Diagnoses were established on the basis of clinical symptoms, serum thyroxine and TRAb, thyroid ultrasound, and orbital computed tomography. PBMCs were separated from roughly 9.3 ml of fresh peripheral blood using Ficoll-Paque density gradient centrifugation. Trizol reagent was used to extract total RNA, and RNA quality was then checked on an Agilent 2100 Bioanalyzer. V is cut by 1 base and J by 3 bases, and the space between the germline ends is 12 bases. The CDR3 starts with the cysteine, ends with the phenylalanine, and has 14 residues. Here the CDR3 DNA is all that survives: 42 bases in frame from base 1. Per the germline V gene (reference sequence), DFQATT is the CDR1 and SNEGSKA is the CDR2.

The TCR beta CDR3 regions were amplified from RNA transcripts. The first round of RT-PCR for the TCR CDR3 was performed with the HTBI primer set and the Qiagen OneStep RT-PCR kit. Libraries were constructed in a second round of multiplex PCR, after which size selection and purification were carried out. Sequencing of the libraries was done on an Illumina HiSeq2000 using paired-end 100 bp reads. Turning to the authors' computational methods: SOAPnuke was used to process the raw data, removing reads that contained adapters or uncalled bases, had a mean Phred below 15, or lacked an exact match to the constant primer or identifier. COPE v1.2.5 was used to merge the high-quality paired reads, and each unique nucleotide sequence was defined as a clonotype. Clonotypes were aligned to IMGT TRBV, TRBD and TRBJ reference segments using MiTCR v1.1. The analysis included only V-J combinations with a frequency above 0.0001, which together covered 99% to 99.2% of the repertoires. A TCS score was defined as the ratio between F50 (clonal expansion) and ExV (chaos), using BLOSUM62-based TCRdist between CDR3 peptides within each V-J. Welch's t-statistics and random forest reduced roughly 500 V-J features to 10 to 15, which were used in a naive Bayes classifier (R e1071). The Morisita-Horn index was used to measure how similar the thyroid and blood repertoires were. Through fastp at Q25 and MiXCR, TCRdb rebuilt clones from the public reads, retaining in-frame beta chains. For every CDR3 protein sequence, its rows merge into one entry that carries the most common genes and DNA. None of the V and J calls come from the authors' own analysis; TCRdb made them. The sample records about 760,000 distinct CDR3 sequences, around 40% of which are singletons. Around 30% of the sample lies in the top ten.

Sequencing input: blood. This receptor was identified in a middle-aged woman with Graves' hyperthyroidism. The chain is assembled from TRBV20-1 and TRBJ1-2; the D gene is perhaps TRBD1, from 6 matching bases. CDR3 region: CSARVTGTYYGYTF. The base sequence is TGCAGTGCTAGAGTGACCGGGACATACTATGGCTACACCTTC.